These 26 T cell receptor beta chains were sequenced from one sample in a study of radiation and T cells in renal cell carcinoma. Time point of the sample: blood 2 weeks post-SBRT. Regarding treatment: 15 Gy SBRT to primary tumor, nephrectomy 4 weeks later. The assay was immunoSEQ multiplex PCR, and TCRdb's table has in-frame clones only and misses some. The top ten hold 5.5% to 6.5% of the sample, which has more than 100,000 clones, about 88% seen once. Specimen: blood, collected from a patient whose treatment included radiotherapy and nephrectomy. Source of these receptors: a woman in her sixties or seventies with renal cell carcinoma.

J is TRBJ1-5 and V is TRBV19; D might be TRBD1 (6 bases). The germline CDR1 and CDR2 sequences are LNHDA and SQIVND (reference sequence). Trimming left V 9 bases short and J 4 bases short, with 13 bases between. The CDR3 totals 13 residues. CDR3 DNA: TGTGCCAGCATGGACAGATTTAATCAGCCCCAGCATTTT. Translating it yields CASMDRFNQPQHF.

The rearrangement links TRBV6-6 to TRBJ1-4; perhaps TRBD1 as D (5 bases). The CDR3 loop spans 14 amino acids. Germline values: CDR1 MNHNY, CDR2 SVGAGI (reference sequence). Trimming took off 6 bases at V and 4 bases at J, with 12 bases between the two ends. CDR3 region: CASRERQLNEKLFF. In DNA form, the CDR3 reads TGTGCCAGCAGAGAACGACAGCTTAATGAAAAACTGTTTTTT.

V usage is TRBV5-1 and J usage is TRBJ2-1; TRBD2 matches at 10 bases. The germline CDR1 and CDR2 sequences are SGHRS and YFSETQ. Germline trimming cut 6 bases from V and 9 bases from J; bases unmatched to any gene: 6. This CDR3 comprises 13 residues. This CDR3 reads CASKSGGAVEQFF. In nucleotides, the CDR3 is TGCGCCAGCAAGAGCGGGGGGGCCGTTGAGCAGTTCTTC.

V gene TRBV29-1 combines with J gene TRBJ2-2; D is unclear. The CDR3 is made up of 12 amino acids. From germline, CDR1 is SQVTM and CDR2 ANQGSEA. The V gene lost 7 bases and the J gene lost 4 bases, with 10 bases spanning the gap. CDR3 in amino acids: CSGYIGTGELFF. The CDR3 nucleotides read TGCAGCGGTTACATCGGCACCGGGGAGCTGTTTTTT.

The genes are TRBV19 and TRBJ1-2, with D possibly being TRBD1 (5 bases). V lost 6 bases, J lost 2 bases, and 13 bases lay in between. The CDR3 is 14 amino acids. Germline V gene data show CDR1 as LNHDA and CDR2 as SQIVND (reference sequence). The CDR3 protein is CASSPDTVNYGYTF. CDR3 DNA: TGTGCCAGTAGCCCGGACACCGTCAACTATGGCTACACCTTC.

This sequence joins TRBV7-2 and TRBJ2-1; a possible D gene is TRBD2 (6 bases). CDR1 and CDR2 (germline): SGHTA, FQGNSA. V lost 1 base to trimming and J lost 10 bases, with 11 bases between them. The CDR3 runs 13 residues. CDR3 DNA: TGTGCCAGCAGCTTAGTTCTTGCGGGGGAGCAGTTCTTC. Its translation is CASSLVLAGEQFF.

The rearrangement links TRBV5-1 to TRBJ2-2; D might be TRBD1 (5 bases). There are 16 residues in the CDR3. V gave up 7 bases and J gave up 0 bases, with 16 bases separating them. Germline-derived CDR1 and CDR2 are SGHRS and YFSETQ. DNA for the CDR3: TGCGCCAGCTTTGCCCTTCAGGGAACGAACACCGGGGAGCTGTTTTTT. Protein: CASFALQGTNTGELFF.

The CDR3 sequence is CASSLAGQHGDEQFF. The CDR3 DNA sequence: TGTGCCAGCAGCTTGGCGGGACAGCATGGCGATGAGCAGTTCTTC. The chain is built from TRBV7-3 and TRBJ2-1; D is perhaps TRBD1 (7 bases). Germline assignment: CDR1 SGHTA and CDR2 FQGTGA. The CDR3 is 15 amino acids. Trimming removed 3 bases from V and 8 bases from J, with 17 bases in between.

In its sample, this clone was seen once. This rearrangement joins TRBV7-2 to TRBJ1-4, with 9 bases matching TRBD1. CDR1 and CDR2 from the germline V gene are SGHTA and FQGNSA. With V trimmed by 7 bases and J by 5 bases, 17 bases remained unmatched. The CDR3 covers 18 residues. The CDR3 sequence is CASNLVPPGQGINEKLFF. CDR3 in DNA: TGTGCCAGCAACCTTGTTCCTCCGGGACAGGGCATCAATGAAAAACTGTTTTTT.

Only one count was recorded for this clone. This chain uses TRBV18 with TRBJ2-7; D may be TRBD1 (5 bases). Germline V gene data show CDR1 as KGHSH and CDR2 as LQKENI. The CDR3 runs 13 residues. V lost 2 bases and J 3 bases, leaving 8 bases between the germline ends. The CDR3 bases are TGTGCCAGCTCACCATTGCAGGGCTACGAGCAGTACTTC. The encoded protein is CASSPLQGYEQYF.

V gene TRBV5-4 combines with J gene TRBJ1-6; no firm D call. Looked up from germline, CDR1 is SGHNT and CDR2 is YYREEE (reference sequence). The CDR3 has 14 residues. V dropped 6 bases and J dropped 0 bases, with 7 bases sitting between them. The CDR3 DNA reads as TGTGCCAGCAACGCGGGCTCCTATAATTCACCCCTCCACTTT. This translates into CASNAGSYNSPLHF. Complete variable domain (other parts from reference TRBV5-4 and TRBJ1-6): ETGVTQSPTHLIKTRGQQVTLRCSSQSGHNTVSWYQQALGQGPQFIFQYYREEENGRGNFPPRFSGLQFPNYSSELNVNALELDDSALYLCASNAGSYNSPLHFGNGTRLTVT.

This chain uses TRBV2 with TRBJ1-4, with D unclear. In germline, CDR1 is SNHLY, CDR2 FYNNEI. V was shortened by 6 bases and J by 8 bases, with 13 bases between the two germline ends. This CDR3 is 13 amino acids long. For the CDR3, the DNA is TGTGCCAGCAGCCTCCTTTCAGGCGAAAAACTGTTTTTT. Protein: CASSLLSGEKLFF.

This sequence joins TRBV7-2 and TRBJ2-5; TRBD2 matches 14 bases. The J segment lost 6 bases and the V segment lost 1 base, leaving 1 base of the junction unmatched. The CDR3 totals 15 residues. In germline, CDR1 is SGHTA, CDR2 FQGNSA. DNA for the CDR3: TGTGCCAGCAGCTTAGGACTAGCGGGGGGGAAGACCCAGTACTTC. Encoded protein: CASSLGLAGGKTQYF.

This chain connects TRBV21-1 to TRBJ2-7; the D call of TRBD1 is as the table states it, not checked on the DNA. TRBV21-1 constitutes a pseudogene. The CDR3 spans 13 residues. This CDR3 is CAMAGTGCYEQYF. CDR3 DNA sequence: TGTGCCATGGCCGGGACAGGGTGCTACGAGCAGTACTTC.

V usage is TRBV18 and J usage is TRBJ2-5; 8 bases are a match to TRBD1. In germline, CDR1 is KGHSH, CDR2 LQKENI. The CDR3 length is 13 residues. J gave up 2 bases and V 6 bases, and 2 bases lay outside the gene matches. CDR3 protein: CASSHRGQETQYF. CDR3 coding DNA: TGTGCCAGCTCTCACAGGGGGCAAGAGACCCAGTACTTC.

The chain has TRBV11-3 and TRBJ1-6; 11 bases map to TRBD1. J lost 6 bases, V lost 3 bases, and 7 bases had no gene match. CDR3 length: 17 residues. Looked up from germline, CDR1 is SGHNT and CDR2 is YENEEA. CDR3 nucleotide sequence: TGTGCCAGCAGCTTTCGGACAGGGGGCGTAGGTAATTCACCCCTCCACTTT. It specifies CASSFRTGGVGNSPLHF.

The chain is built from TRBV5-1 and TRBJ1-2; no clear D gene. V lost 0 bases and J lost 3, with 9 bases in between. The CDR3 is 14 amino acids. Germline assignment: CDR1 SGHRS and CDR2 YFSETQ. CDR3 sequence: CASSLADYYYGYTF. CDR3 nucleotide sequence: TGCGCCAGCAGCTTGGCAGATTATTACTATGGCTACACCTTC.

This chain connects TRBV28 to TRBJ1-1; D remains ambiguous. The CDR3 is 11 amino acids. Germline loops: CDR1 MDHEN, CDR2 SYDVKM. With 1 base removed from V and 8 bases from J, the gap between germline ends came to 5 bases. DNA for the CDR3: TGTGCCAGCAGTTTATTAGTAGAAGCTTTCTTT. It codes for CASSLLVEAFF.

V gene TRBV28 combines with J gene TRBJ2-7; 12 nucleotides agree with TRBD1. V lost 4 bases and J lost 4; bases outside the gene matches: 2. The CDR3 runs to 14 residues. The V gene's germline CDR1 is MDHEN and CDR2 SYDVKM. The DNA for the CDR3 is TGTGCCAGCAGTTGGGGACAGGGGGCATACGAGCAGTACTTC. Its translation is CASSWGQGAYEQYF.

The V call is TRBV6-5, the J call TRBJ2-4; TRBD2 matches at 8 bases. There are 15 residues in the CDR3. V lost 0 bases and J lost 8; bases outside the gene matches: 6. Germline V gene lookup returns CDR1 MNHEY and CDR2 SVGAGI. The CDR3 region is CASSYSRSGGDIQYF. The CDR3, as DNA: TGTGCCAGCAGTTACTCGAGGTCCGGGGGGGACATTCAGTACTTC.

The CDR3 DNA sequence: TGTGCCAGCAGTCCGTCGGGGGACACTGAAGCTTTCTTT. This translates into CASSPSGDTEAFF. The rearrangement joins TRBV6-1 to TRBJ1-1; D is perhaps TRBD1 (5 bases). The V gene's germline CDR1 is MNHNS and CDR2 SASEGT. The length of the CDR3 is 13 residues. Deletions cut 5 bases from V and 3 bases from J, with 10 bases between.

V is TRBV30 and J is TRBJ1-4, with a possible D match to TRBD1 (5 bases). With 2 bases removed from V and 6 bases from J, the gap between germline ends came to 16 bases. Looked up from germline, CDR1 is GTSNPN and CDR2 is SVGIG (reference sequence). This CDR3 has 15 residues. CDR3 amino acids: CAWSNSGGVDEKLFF. DNA for the CDR3: TGTGCCTGGAGTAATTCCGGGGGAGTGGATGAAAAACTGTTTTTT.

V usage is TRBV9 and J usage is TRBJ1-3; D is possibly TRBD1 (5 bases). V was cut by 2 bases and J by 2 bases, with 8 bases left in between. The CDR3 runs to 14 residues. CDR1 is SGDLS, CDR2 YYNGEE, per germline. CDR3 coding DNA: TGTGCCAGCAGCGTGACAGATACTGGAAACACCATATATTTT. It yields the protein CASSVTDTGNTIYF.

As DNA, the CDR3 is TGTGCCAGCAGATCGGACAGGGGAAACACTGAAGCTTTCTTT. Protein product: CASRSDRGNTEAFF. The V call is TRBV25-1, the J call TRBJ1-1; 9 nucleotides agree with TRBD1. The CDR3 covers 14 residues. CDR1 and CDR2 from the germline V gene are MGHDK and SYGVNS. Unmatched junction bases numbered 4, after V lost 6 bases and J lost 2 bases.

This clone was counted a single time. The V call is TRBV29-1, the J call TRBJ2-7; 7 nucleotides line up with TRBD1. The CDR3 consists of 15 residues. With 0 bases clipped from V and 3 bases from J, the junction kept 8 bases outside the gene matches. Germline V gene data show CDR1 as SQVTM and CDR2 as ANQGSEA. The CDR3 DNA reads TGCAGCGTTGAAGATCCAGAGGGGGCGAACTACGAGCAGTACTTC. This translates into CSVEDPEGANYEQYF.

The rearrangement uses TRBV5-4 and TRBJ2-3; 10 bases agree with TRBD2. The CDR3 consists of 16 residues. Per the germline V gene, CDR1 is SGHNT and CDR2 is YYREEE (reference sequence). V lost 0 bases and J lost 0; bases outside the gene matches: 1. The CDR3 bases are TGTGCCAGCAGCTTGGCAGCGGGGGGGAGCACAGATACGCAGTATTTT. Translating gives CASSLAAGGSTDTQYF.